These 21 T cell receptor beta chains came from one sample sequenced in a study of blood T cell repertoires in COVID-19. Repertoires were generated with immunoSEQ multiplex PCR, while TCRdb's copy carries only in-frame clones and drops some. Here the sample spans 210,000 or so clones, about 82% being singletons. The sequenced material came from peripheral blood. The receptors here all came from a man aged 45 to 65 with COVID-19, enrolled during active disease.

The chain is built from TRBV6-1 and TRBJ1-1; D not resolved. Per germline, CDR1 MNHNS and CDR2 SASEGT. The CDR3 length is 14 residues. V was clipped by 2 bases and J by 1 base, with 8 bases between them. The CDR3 reads CASSELRQNTEAFF. The CDR3, as DNA: TGTGCCAGCAGTGAATTAAGACAGAACACTGAAGCTTTCTTT.

The genes are TRBV2 and TRBJ2-2; TRBD1 agrees at 8 bases. CDR1 SNHLY and CDR2 FYNNEI come from the germline V gene. V trimming: 6 bases; J trimming: 1 base; junction bases outside the gene matches: 4. The CDR3 consists of 15 residues. The CDR3 DNA reads TGTGCCAGCAGAGCCGGGACAGGGAACACCGGGGAGCTGTTTTTT. Translation gives CASRAGTGNTGELFF.

The chain employs TRBV6-5 and TRBJ1-2; a weak D match, TRBD1 (6 bases). Germline assignment: CDR1 MNHEY and CDR2 SVGAGI. V was pared by 5 bases and J by 2 bases, with 15 bases between. CDR3 length: 15 amino acids. The CDR3 DNA follows: TGTGCCAGCAGTCTACGACGGACAGAGAACTATGGCTACACCTTC. This gives the protein CASSLRRTENYGYTF.

The gene calls are TRBV3-1 (or the pseudogene TRBV3-2) and TRBJ2-7, with 9 bases that match TRBD1. In germline, CDR1 is LGHDT, CDR2 YNNKEL (reference sequence). The CDR3 runs to 14 residues. Trimming took 3 bases from V and 4 from J; bases not matched to a gene: 4. This CDR3 reads CASSQPGQGYEQYF. CDR3 bases: TGTGCCAGCAGCCAGCCGGGACAGGGTTACGAGCAGTACTTC.

The CDR3 coding sequence is TGTGCCAGCTCACGTCCCGGGACTAGCGGTGATACGCAGTATTTT. It translates to CASSRPGTSGDTQYF. The V gene is TRBV18, the J gene TRBJ2-3; 11 nucleotides agree with TRBD2. V shed 4 bases and J 6 bases; nucleotides not matched to a gene: 6. There are 15 residues in the CDR3. CDR1 and CDR2 from the germline V gene are KGHSH and LQKENI.

The V call is TRBV6-5, the J call TRBJ2-5; 14 bases match TRBD2. The end of the DNA fits TRBJ2-7 better, so the J call may be wrong. The CDR3 has 15 residues. CDR1 MNHEY and CDR2 SVGAGI come from the germline V gene. As DNA, the CDR3 is TGTGCCAGCAGTCCGGGACTAGCGGGGGTTTCCGAGCAGTACTTC. As protein: CASSPGLAGVSEQYF.

The chain combines TRBV14 with TRBJ1-5; the D is unclear. The CDR3 spans 14 residues. Deletions cut 2 bases from V and 6 bases from J, with 11 bases between. CDR1 SGHDN and CDR2 FVKESK come from the germline V gene. The CDR3 bases are TGTGCCAGCAGCCAAAGGAGGGTTGGTCAGCCCCAGCATTTT. Its protein product is CASSQRRVGQPQHF.

V and J are TRBV29-1 and TRBJ2-5; TRBD2 matches 10 bases. After removal of 4 bases from V and 7 bases from J, the junction contained 21 bases not matched to a gene. Germline V gene lookup returns CDR1 SQVTM and CDR2 ANQGSEA. The CDR3 is 18 amino acids. CDR3 in DNA: TGCAGCGTTGCGGGCATAGGGCTAGCGGGGGCCCCACTCGGGACCCAGTACTTC. This translates into CSVAGIGLAGAPLGTQYF.

This clone was detected only a few times. The chain is built from TRBV7-2 and TRBJ1-3, with D unclear. This CDR3 has 14 residues. Germline lookup yields CDR1 SGHTA and CDR2 FQGNSA. V was pared by 0 bases and J by 0 bases, with 3 bases between. As DNA, the CDR3 is TGTGCCAGCAGCTTAGCACTCTCTGGAAACACCATATATTTT. Its translation: CASSLALSGNTIYF. Using reference TRBV7-2 and TRBJ1-3 for the parts outside the CDR3, the full variable domain is GAGVSQSPSNKVTEKGKDVELRCDPISGHTALYWYRQSLGQGLEFLIYFQGNSAPDKSGLPSDRFSAERTGGSVSTLTIQRTQQEDSAVYLCASSLALSGNTIYFGEGSWLTVV.

The chain has TRBV5-3 and TRBJ2-3; 8 bases align to TRBD1. TRBV5-3 is an open reading frame whose function is uncertain. The CDR3 totals 15 residues. V shed 4 bases and J 2 bases; nucleotides not matched to a gene: 6. In DNA, the CDR3 is TGTGCCAGAAGCGCGGACAGGGCACCCACAGATACGCAGTATTTT. Protein product: CARSADRAPTDTQYF.

The chain links TRBV7-2 to TRBJ2-5; perhaps TRBD2 as D (5 bases). Trimming took off 3 bases at V and 5 bases at J, with 16 bases between the two ends. Germline V gene lookup returns CDR1 SGHTA and CDR2 FQGNSA. The CDR3 consists of 15 residues. The DNA of the CDR3 is TGTGCCAGCAGCTTGGCTAGCACCAGCAGGGAGACCCAGTACTTC. This codes for CASSLASTSRETQYF. The whole variable domain, filled in from reference TRBV7-2 and TRBJ2-5, reads GAGVSQSPSNKVTEKGKDVELRCDPISGHTALYWYRQSLGQGLEFLIYFQGNSAPDKSGLPSDRFSAERTGGSVSTLTIQRTQQEDSAVYLCASSLASTSRETQYFGPGTRLLVL.

The J gene is TRBJ2-7, the V gene TRBV13; 12 bases are a match to TRBD1. CDR1 and CDR2 from the germline V gene are PRHDT and FYEKMQ (reference sequence). The V and J ends lost 1 base and 6 bases, in that order; junction bases with no gene match: 4. The CDR3 sequence is 15 residues long. CDR3 region: CASSLAGTGGGEQYF. The CDR3 DNA follows: TGTGCCAGCAGCTTAGCCGGGACAGGGGGCGGCGAGCAGTACTTC.

This clone was recorded a few times. This chain connects TRBV9 to TRBJ2-1, with D possibly TRBD2 on 5 matching bases. Per the germline V gene, CDR1 is SGDLS and CDR2 is YYNGEE. The CDR3 contains 15 residues. Trimming took 0 bases from V and 7 from J, leaving 14 bases between them. The CDR3: CASSVAGMGLNEQFF. The DNA for the CDR3 is TGTGCCAGCAGCGTAGCGGGGATGGGTTTAAATGAGCAGTTCTTC.

This chain joins TRBV2 and TRBJ1-5; 7 bases match TRBD1. Germline V CDR1 and CDR2: SNHLY, FYNNEI. The CDR3 length is 16 residues. After removal of 6 bases from V and 4 bases from J, the junction contained 12 bases not matched to a gene. The CDR3 nucleotides are TGTGCCAGCAGCACGCAGGCAGGGGGTACTAATCAGCCCCAGCATTTT. Translated: CASSTQAGGTNQPQHF.

The table lists this clone with a count of one. The J gene is TRBJ1-1, the V gene TRBV25-1; no clear D. The germline V and J ends were trimmed by 4 bases and 0 bases, with 6 bases remaining between them. The CDR3 spans 13 residues. Germline assignment: CDR1 MGHDK and CDR2 SYGVNS. In DNA, the CDR3 is TGTGCCAGCAGTGGGTCAGTGAACACTGAAGCTTTCTTT. Translation gives CASSGSVNTEAFF.

This clone was observed once. The CDR3 here is CASSSGTGGYYYGYTF. CDR3 bases: TGTGCCAGCAGTTCCGGGACAGGGGGCTATTACTATGGCTACACCTTC. V gene TRBV27 combines with J gene TRBJ1-2; 12 nucleotides match TRBD1. The CDR3 totals 16 residues. With 4 bases clipped from V and 3 bases from J, the junction kept 6 bases outside the gene matches. The V gene's germline CDR1 is MNHEY and CDR2 SMNVEV (reference sequence).

The rearrangement joins TRBV18 to TRBJ1-5; D is perhaps TRBD1 (5 bases). The CDR3 is 13 residues long. Germline CDR1 and CDR2: KGHSH and LQKENI. The V gene lost 4 bases and the J gene lost 6 bases, with 10 bases spanning the gap. The CDR3 DNA follows: TGTGCCAGCTCACTGGGGCAGGGTCAGCCCCAGCATTTT. It is translated as CASSLGQGQPQHF.

The J gene is TRBJ2-3, the V gene TRBV2, with a possible D match to TRBD2 (5 bases). The V end was cut by 3 bases, the J end by 1 base, with 11 bases between. The germline CDR1 and CDR2 sequences are SNHLY and FYNNEI. This CDR3 is built from 15 residues. CDR3 sequence: CASSEGATGTDTQYF. CDR3 nucleotide sequence: TGTGCCAGCAGTGAGGGAGCTACAGGCACAGATACGCAGTATTTT.

This sequence joins TRBV7-9 and TRBJ2-3; 11 positions match TRBD1. V dropped 5 bases and J dropped 4; count of bases not matched to a gene: 5. The CDR3 sequence is 15 residues long. CDR1 is SEHNR, CDR2 FQNEAQ, per germline (reference sequence). Here the CDR3 reads CASSPGTGGPDTQYF. In nucleotides, the CDR3 is TGTGCCAGCAGCCCCGGGACAGGGGGACCAGATACGCAGTATTTT.

The rearrangement links TRBV5-1 to TRBJ2-5, with a weak D call TRBD2 (6 bases). The CDR3 is 14 amino acids. The germline V gene has CDR1 SGHRS and CDR2 YFSETQ. V lost 0 bases to trimming and J lost 4 bases, with 10 bases between them. In nucleotides, the CDR3 is TGCGCCAGCAGCTTGGCCGGGGGTACAGAGACCCAGTACTTC. It encodes CASSLAGGTETQYF.

The chain employs TRBV5-1 and TRBJ2-2; possible D gene TRBD1, 6 bases. Germline CDR1 SGHRS, CDR2 YFSETQ. With 3 bases removed from V and 0 bases from J, the gap between germline ends came to 12 bases. The CDR3 totals 16 residues. The CDR3: CASSSTGQTNTGELFF. Here the CDR3 DNA reads TGCGCCAGCAGCTCTACTGGACAGACGAACACCGGGGAGCTGTTTTTT.